One sample yielded the 16 T cell receptor beta chains listed below, sequenced in a study of T cell responses to AZD1222 COVID-19 vaccine. The assay was immunoSEQ multiplex PCR, and TCRdb's table has in-frame clones only and misses some. The sample lists around 150,000 clones; approximately 90% were seen once. The specimen comprised peripheral blood, sampled 28 days after the second AZD1222 dose. All receptors derive from an adult who received the AZD1222 COVID-19 vaccine.

The sample holds one count of this clone. This chain uses TRBV7-9 with TRBJ1-4; D not certain. Trimming took off 4 bases at V and 8 bases at J, with 14 bases between the two ends. The CDR3 is 14 amino acids. CDR1 and CDR2 (germline): SEHNR, FQNEAQ (reference sequence). In DNA, the CDR3 is TGTGCCAGCAGCTCGTCGGAGGGTCGAGAAAAACTGTTTTTT. Its translation is CASSSSEGREKLFF. Based on the CDR3 plus reference TRBV7-9 and TRBJ1-4, the full variable domain is DTGVSQNPRHKITKRGQNVTFRCDPISEHNRLYWYRQTLGQGPEFLTYFQNEAQLEKSRLLSDRFSAERPKGSFSTLEIQRTEQGDSAMYLCASSSSEGREKLFFGSGTQLSVL.

The chain combines TRBV19 with TRBJ1-5; TRBD1 aligns across 9 bases. Germline loops: CDR1 LNHDA, CDR2 SQIVND (reference sequence). J was trimmed by 5 bases and V by 0 bases; bases with no gene match: 11. The CDR3 extends over 18 amino acids. CDR3 region: CASSIEGFGTGSYQPQHF. The CDR3 DNA follows: TGTGCCAGTAGTATAGAGGGGTTCGGGACAGGGTCCTATCAGCCCCAGCATTTT.

The chain joins TRBV5-6 to TRBJ1-1; a weak D match, TRBD1 (5 bases). V lost 1 base, J lost 1 base, and 11 bases lay in between. This CDR3 contains 15 residues. Germline lookup yields CDR1 SGHDT and CDR2 YYEEEE. The CDR3 DNA sequence: TGTGCCAGCAGCTTGTTCCAGGGCGGGAACACTGAAGCTTTCTTT. Amino acids: CASSLFQGGNTEAFF.

The sample holds a few counts of this clone. The gene calls are TRBV28 and TRBJ2-2; possible D gene TRBD1, 6 bases. CDR3 size: 13 residues. V was cut by 10 bases and J by 6 bases, with 15 bases left in between. From germline, CDR1 is MDHEN and CDR2 SYDVKM. The CDR3: CATGGRGPGELFF. CDR3 DNA: TGTGCCACGGGTGGCAGGGGTCCCGGGGAGCTGTTTTTT.

The gene calls are TRBV12-5 and TRBJ1-5; maybe TRBD1 (6 bases). CDR1 is LGHNT and CDR2 is FRNRAP in the germline V gene. V lost 3 bases and J 6 bases, leaving 6 bases between the germline ends. This CDR3 comprises 12 residues. CDR3 in amino acids: CASGLGGQPQHF. The CDR3 bases are TGTGCTAGTGGTTTAGGGGGTCAGCCCCAGCATTTT.

J is TRBJ2-5 and V is TRBV15; 9 positions agree with TRBD2. Looked up from germline, CDR1 is LNHNV and CDR2 is YYDKDF (reference sequence). This CDR3 spans 19 amino acids. V dropped 1 base and J dropped 4; count of bases not matched to a gene: 16. The CDR3 is CATSRAVPKAGGIGETQYF. CDR3 coding DNA: TGTGCCACCAGCAGAGCTGTGCCAAAAGCGGGAGGAATTGGAGAGACCCAGTACTTC. Full variable domain (remainder filled in from reference TRBV15 and TRBJ2-5): DAMVIQNPRYQVTQFGKPVTLSCSQTLNHNVMYWYQQKSSQAPKLLFHYYDKDFNNEADTPDNFQSRRPNTSFCFLDIRSPGLGDTAMYLCATSRAVPKAGGIGETQYFGPGTRLLVL.

V is TRBV7-2 and J is TRBJ1-5, with TRBD1 matching over 9 bases. Looked up from germline, CDR1 is SGHTA and CDR2 is FQGNSA. The CDR3 consists of 17 residues. The V gene end was trimmed by 1 base and the J gene end by 2 bases; junction bases not matched to a gene: 6. The CDR3 DNA follows: TGTGCCAGCAGCTTAGTAGGGGACAGGGCGCGCAATCAGCCCCAGCATTTT. This encodes CASSLVGDRARNQPQHF.

The J gene is TRBJ2-1, the V gene TRBV11-2; 12 nucleotides agree with TRBD2. The germline V gene has CDR1 SGHAT and CDR2 FQNNGV. CDR3 length: 16 residues. The V segment lost 1 base and the J segment 5 bases; nucleotides outside the gene matches: 3. For the CDR3, the DNA is TGTGCCAGCAGCTTAGGCCTAGCGGGGGGGCACAATGAGCAGTTCTTC. This sequence encodes CASSLGLAGGHNEQFF.

The V and J genes are TRBV11-2 and TRBJ2-1; no firm D call. CDR3 length: 13 residues. Per the germline V gene, CDR1 is SGHAT and CDR2 is FQNNGV. Trimming removed 0 bases at V and 8 bases at J, with 8 bases between. CDR3 amino acids: CASSLEGPDEQFF. The CDR3 DNA reads TGTGCCAGCAGCTTAGAAGGTCCGGATGAGCAGTTCTTC.

The chain employs TRBV7-2 and TRBJ1-6; perhaps TRBD1 as D (5 bases). The CDR3 is 17 amino acids. Germline V CDR1 and CDR2: SGHTA, FQGNSA. V was trimmed by 5 bases and J by 7 bases, leaving 21 bases between them. The CDR3 DNA reads as TGTGCCAGCAGCCCCTTCTTTGGGGGTGGCCCAAATTCACCCCTCCACTTT. Amino acid sequence: CASSPFFGGGPNSPLHF.

The chain joins TRBV11-2 to TRBJ2-2; 9 positions agree with TRBD2. The germline gives CDR1 SGHAT, CDR2 FQNNGV. The CDR3 has 16 residues. V lost 1 base, J lost 0 bases, and 0 bases stayed unmatched. CDR3 DNA sequence: TGTGCCAGCAGCTTAGGACTAGCGGCGAACACCGGGGAGCTGTTTTTT. Its translation: CASSLGLAANTGELFF.

This clone came up a few times. The chain uses TRBV6-5 and TRBJ1-2; 7 nucleotides align to TRBD1. The CDR3 is 15 amino acids. V lost 0 bases, J lost 8 bases, and 9 bases stayed unmatched. In germline, CDR1 is MNHEY, CDR2 SVGAGI. The CDR3 DNA reads TGTGCCAGCAGTTACTCGAGTGAGGGGGCGCGGGGCTACACCTTC. It encodes CASSYSSEGARGYTF.

In DNA, the CDR3 is TGTGCCAGCAGCCGGGGACGGAAGAACACTGAAGCTTTCTTT. It codes for CASSRGRKNTEAFF. The rearrangement links TRBV11-1 to TRBJ1-1, with a possible D match to TRBD1 (5 bases). CDR3 length: 14 amino acids. Germline values: CDR1 SGHAT, CDR2 FQDESV (reference sequence). V dropped 5 bases and J dropped 1 base, with 11 bases sitting between them.

The rearrangement links TRBV10-1 to TRBJ2-2, with TRBD1 identical over 9 bases. Germline CDR1 and CDR2: WNHNN and SYGVQD (reference sequence). J lost 5 bases, V lost 6 bases, and 7 bases had no gene match. The CDR3 sequence is 15 residues long. The CDR3 nucleotides read TGCGCCAGCAGACAGACAGGGGGGGGGACCGGGGAGCTGTTTTTT. Its protein is CASRQTGGGTGELFF.

The CDR3 protein is CASGGQAYEQYF. The CDR3 nucleotides read TGTGCCAGCGGCGGACAGGCCTACGAGCAGTACTTC. The gene calls are TRBV6-5 and TRBJ2-7, with 7 bases that match TRBD1. CDR1 and CDR2 from the germline V gene are MNHEY and SVGAGI. The CDR3 consists of 12 residues. With V trimmed by 8 bases and J by 2 bases, 3 bases remained unmatched.

This chain joins TRBV4-2 and TRBJ2-5; D is tentatively TRBD1 or TRBD2 (5 bases each). Trimming took off 4 bases at V and 5 bases at J, with 11 bases between the two ends. The CDR3 has 13 residues. Germline V CDR1 and CDR2: LGHNA, YNFKEQ. CDR3 DNA sequence: TGTGCCAGCAGCCGGGACCGTCGGGAGACCCAGTACTTC. The encoded protein is CASSRDRRETQYF.